The 29 T cell receptor beta chains given below trace back to one sample, sequenced in a study of T cells after yellow fever vaccination (dated by TCRdb to between 2018 and 2020). Library method: 5' RACE. The reads were generated on an Illumina HiSeq 2500. TCRdb passed the public sequencing reads through fastp at Q25 and MiXCR, retaining productive beta sequences. Here each entry gathers all rows of one CDR3 protein and keeps the most common genes and DNA. This sample is represented by a few hundred thousand distinct CDR3 sequences; 7% to 10% of them were singletons. Around 17% of the sample is held by the ten biggest clonotypes. The intended sense of this specimen's treatment or condition label: live attenuated yellow fever vaccine strain. The starting material was PBMCs, obtained more than 35 days after the first yellow fever vaccination. Receptor source: a man younger than 30 who received the YFV17D yellow fever vaccine.

The chain joins TRBV5-1 to TRBJ1-5; no clear D gene. Deletions cut 4 bases from V and 1 base from J, with 18 bases between. Germline CDR1 and CDR2: SGHRS and YFSETQ. The CDR3 has 17 residues. The CDR3 region is CASSPSLGPGSNQPQHF. In DNA, the CDR3 is TGCGCCAGCAGCCCGTCCCTTGGACCCGGGAGCAATCAGCCCCAGCATTTT.

The J gene is TRBJ2-2, the V gene TRBV6-1; 11 nucleotides align to TRBD1. The junction had 2 bases not matched to a gene; V was cut back by 7 bases and J by 7 bases. Germline V lookup: CDR1 MNHNS, CDR2 SASEGT. This CDR3 contains 13 residues. The CDR3 bases are TGTGCCAGCATGGACAGGGGGCGCGGGGAGCTGTTTTTT. This translates into CASMDRGRGELFF.

The sample holds a few counts of this clonotype. This sequence joins TRBV6-5 and TRBJ2-3; TRBD1 agrees at 7 bases. The CDR3 spans 17 residues. Germline CDR1 is MNHEY and CDR2 is SVGAGI. J lost 0 bases, V lost 5 bases, and 11 bases had no gene match. CDR3 DNA: TGTGCCAGCAGTCCTAGGACAGGATGGGGAAGCACAGATACGCAGTATTTT. Translating it yields CASSPRTGWGSTDTQYF.

This sequence joins TRBV3-1 and TRBJ1-4; D ambiguous. There are 16 residues in the CDR3. V was trimmed by 1 base and J by 4 bases, leaving 13 bases between them. Germline V lookup: CDR1 LGHDT, CDR2 YNNKEL (reference sequence). DNA of the CDR3: TGTGCCAGCAGCCAAGGGCCCGCAGTCGTTAATGAAAAACTGTTTTTT. Translation gives CASSQGPAVVNEKLFF.

In its sample, this clonotype was seen a few times. The V gene is TRBV20-1, the J gene TRBJ2-5; 7 bases line up with TRBD2. The CDR3 length is 13 residues. J was trimmed by 5 bases and V by 6 bases; bases with no gene match: 9. Germline CDR1 reads DFQATT; CDR2 reads SNEGSKA (reference sequence). In DNA form, the CDR3 reads TGCAGTGCCAGTCCGCGGGGGATGGAGACCCAGTACTTC. Its translation is CSASPRGMETQYF.

The table lists this clonotype with many counts. This sequence joins TRBV12-3 or TRBV12-4 and TRBJ1-2; the D gene is possibly TRBD1 (5 bases). The CDR3 has 13 amino acids. Between the trimmed V and J ends, which lost 6 bases and 4 bases, there was a span of 12 bases. CDR3 nucleotide sequence: TGTGCCAGCAGGTGGGACGGGAGCTATGGCTACACCTTC. Protein product: CASRWDGSYGYTF.

The chain is built from TRBV20-1 and TRBJ1-1, with 8 bases lining up with TRBD1. The CDR3 has 14 amino acids. V dropped 1 base and J dropped 11; count of bases not matched to a gene: 12. Germline V gene sequence: CDR1 DFQATT, CDR2 SNEGSKA (reference sequence). CDR3 nucleotide sequence: TGCAGTGCTAGAGGGGTCAGGGGGCAATCTATGGCTTTCTTT. This translates into CSARGVRGQSMAFF.

This clonotype has just a few counts. The rearrangement joins TRBV27 to TRBJ1-2; perhaps TRBD1 as D (6 bases). The CDR3 consists of 14 residues. V lost 5 bases and J lost 3, with 13 bases in between. The germline V gene encodes CDR1 MNHEY and CDR2 SMNVEV (reference sequence). The CDR3 DNA reads TGTGCCAGCAGTCCTTACAGGGCTCACTATGGCTACACCTTC. Residues: CASSPYRAHYGYTF.

This clonotype has a handful of counts. This chain uses TRBV5-1 with TRBJ2-1; D not certain. CDR3 length equals 13 residues. Germline V CDR1 and CDR2: SGHRS, YFSETQ. The V end was cut by 4 bases, the J end by 7 bases, with 12 bases between. The CDR3 protein is CASSVASGNEQFF. The CDR3 nucleotides read TGCGCCAGCAGCGTGGCTAGTGGTAATGAGCAGTTCTTC.

This clonotype was counted between two and nine times. The chain has TRBV20-1 and TRBJ2-4; no clear D gene. The CDR3 runs to 11 residues. V lost 7 bases and J 7 bases, leaving 11 bases between the germline ends. Germline values: CDR1 DFQATT, CDR2 SNEGSKA (reference sequence). The DNA for the CDR3 is TGCAGTGAAGGTAGTGAGAACATTCAGTACTTC. It yields the protein CSEGSENIQYF.

The chain has TRBV12-3 or TRBV12-4 and TRBJ2-1, with 13 bases aligning to TRBD2. This CDR3 has 16 residues. V lost 6 bases, J lost 5 bases, and 7 bases stayed unmatched. The CDR3 loop is CASSPPGLAGHNEQFF. Here the CDR3 DNA reads TGTGCCAGCAGCCCTCCGGGACTAGCGGGACACAATGAGCAGTTCTTC.

Many counts were recorded for this clonotype. The genes are TRBV28 and TRBJ1-2; D gene unclear. Germline CDR1 reads MDHEN; CDR2 reads SYDVKM. CDR3 length: 14 amino acids. Trimming removed 6 bases at V and 0 bases at J, with 11 bases between. This CDR3 is CASRPNLPNYGYTF. As DNA, the CDR3 is TGTGCCAGCAGACCCAACTTACCTAACTATGGCTACACCTTC.

This clonotype has more than one count but fewer than ten. The chain is built from TRBV4-3 and TRBJ2-5; D is tentatively TRBD1 or TRBD2 (5 bases each). The CDR3 loop spans 17 amino acids. Germline assignment: CDR1 LGHNA and CDR2 YSLEER. Trimming cost V 2 bases and J 5 bases, with 21 bases left between them. The DNA for the CDR3 is TGCGCCAGCAGCCAAACTCCGGGACCAGCTCCAGGGGAGACCCAGTACTTC. Protein: CASSQTPGPAPGETQYF.

The chain combines TRBV4-3 with TRBJ2-3; D is uncertain. This CDR3 contains 14 residues. Germline loops: CDR1 LGHNA, CDR2 YSLEER. V lost 0 bases, J lost 5 bases, and 9 bases lay in between. CDR3 amino acids: CASSQDSTQDTQYF. CDR3 sequence (DNA): TGCGCCAGCAGCCAAGATTCAACCCAAGATACGCAGTATTTT.

The chain is built from TRBV5-1 and TRBJ1-4, with a tentative D call TRBD1 (6 bases). Per germline, CDR1 SGHRS and CDR2 YFSETQ. The V gene lost 4 bases and the J gene lost 6 bases, with 19 bases spanning the gap. This CDR3 spans 16 amino acids. DNA of the CDR3: TGCGCCAGCAGCCTTTATTTCAGGGGTGACTATGAAAAACTGTTTTTT. Its protein product is CASSLYFRGDYEKLFF.

There are many counts of this clonotype. V and J are TRBV11-2 and TRBJ2-3; D might be TRBD2 (6 bases). This CDR3 comprises 13 residues. V gave up 3 bases and J gave up 10 bases, with 14 bases separating them. Germline values: CDR1 SGHAT, CDR2 FQNNGV. CDR3 coding DNA: TGTGCCAGCAGCTTCACCCCCGGGGAGGCGCAGTATTTT. It specifies CASSFTPGEAQYF. The variable domain in full, with the rest retrieved from reference TRBV11-2 and TRBJ2-3, is EAGVAQSPRYKIIEKRQSVAFWCNPISGHATLYWYQQILGQGPKLLIQFQNNGVVDDSQLPKDRFSAERLKGVDSTLKIQPAKLEDSAVYLCASSFTPGEAQYFGPGTRLTVL.

The chain combines TRBV9 with TRBJ1-3; 9 bases fit TRBD1. V dropped 0 bases and J dropped 5; count of bases not matched to a gene: 12. The germline CDR1 and CDR2 sequences are SGDLS and YYNGEE. The length of the CDR3 is 18 residues. CDR3 sequence: CASSVELDPGTGRNTIYF. The CDR3 DNA reads TGTGCCAGCAGCGTAGAACTAGATCCCGGGACAGGGCGAAACACCATATATTTT.

This clonotype was seen more than once but under ten times. This rearrangement joins TRBV7-9 to TRBJ1-1; 11 nucleotides align to TRBD1. From germline, CDR1 is SEHNR and CDR2 FQNEAQ (reference sequence). The CDR3 length is 14 residues. V shed 5 bases, J shed 3 bases, and the junction held 2 bases outside the gene matches. The CDR3 loop is CASSMGQGDTEAFF. DNA of the CDR3: TGTGCCAGCAGCATGGGACAGGGGGACACTGAAGCTTTCTTT.

This clonotype has just a few counts. The V and J genes are TRBV5-4 and TRBJ2-7; the D is unclear. Germline lookup yields CDR1 SGHNT and CDR2 YYREEE (reference sequence). The CDR3 extends over 13 amino acids. The V end lost 0 bases, the J end lost 5 bases, and 9 bases lay between the germline ends. As DNA, the CDR3 is TGTGCCAGCAGCTTGGTTGGCAGCCACGAGCAGTACTTC. Its protein is CASSLVGSHEQYF.

This clonotype showed up just a few times. This chain connects TRBV7-2 to TRBJ1-1; D is uncertain. Trimming stripped 5 bases from V and 3 bases from J, with 16 bases between. The germline V gene has CDR1 SGHTA and CDR2 FQGNSA. The CDR3 consists of 15 residues. The chain's CDR3 is CASSPNGFWDTEAFF. CDR3 sequence (DNA): TGTGCCAGCAGCCCCAACGGCTTTTGGGACACTGAAGCTTTCTTT.

This clonotype was seen only a few times. The chain is built from TRBV6-2 or TRBV6-3 and TRBJ2-7, with D maybe TRBD2 (6 bases). Trimming cost V 7 bases and J 5 bases, with 15 bases left between them. CDR1 is MNHEY and CDR2 is SVGEGT in the germline V gene. The CDR3 sequence is 13 residues long. CDR3 nucleotide sequence: TGTGCCAGCACCCACGGAGGGAACGACGAGCAGTACGTC. Its translation is CASTHGGNDEQYV.

This clonotype was recorded a few times. The CDR3 DNA reads TGTGCCAGCAGCCAAGTGGGCGGTTCCTACGAGCAGTACGTC. It is translated as CASSQVGGSYEQYV. This sequence joins TRBV4-2 and TRBJ2-7; D is unresolved. Deletions cut 1 base from V and 1 base from J, with 8 bases between. Germline V gene sequence: CDR1 LGHNA, CDR2 YNFKEQ. The CDR3 is 14 residues long.

The V call is TRBV2, the J call TRBJ2-2; maybe TRBD1 (6 bases). Germline V lookup: CDR1 SNHLY, CDR2 FYNNEI. With 4 bases removed from V and 6 bases from J, the gap between germline ends came to 15 bases. CDR3 length: 15 residues. CDR3 coding DNA: TGTGCCAGCAGTGCGCAGGGGTTACCCTCCGGGGAGCTGTTTTTT. This sequence encodes CASSAQGLPSGELFF.

Ten or more counts support this clonotype. The V call is TRBV12-3 or TRBV12-4, the J call TRBJ2-2, with TRBD2 matching over 8 bases. J was trimmed by 4 bases and V by 3 bases; bases with no gene match: 7. The CDR3 covers 16 residues. Written as DNA, the CDR3 is TGTGCCAGCAGTTTGCCGCGGGGGGTCGCCACCGGGGAGCTGTTTTTT. This sequence encodes CASSLPRGVATGELFF.

The table lists this clonotype with a few counts. The chain has TRBV5-1 and TRBJ2-5; TRBD1 matches 10 bases. The V segment lost 8 bases and the J segment 5 bases; nucleotides outside the gene matches: 12. The CDR3 loop spans 15 amino acids. Looked up from germline, CDR1 is SGHRS and CDR2 is YFSETQ. In DNA, the CDR3 is TGCGCCAGGAAGGGGACAGGGGTGTTCGGGGAGACCCAGTACTTC. Translating it yields CARKGTGVFGETQYF.

This clonotype was recorded at least ten times. The CDR3 spells CASSYLRGDSYNEQFF. CDR3 nucleotide sequence: TGTGCCAGCAGTTACTTGCGGGGGGACTCCTACAATGAGCAGTTCTTC. The rearrangement links TRBV6-2 or TRBV6-3 to TRBJ2-1; 8 positions match TRBD2. This CDR3 has 16 residues. V trimming: 1 base; J trimming: 0 bases; junction bases outside the gene matches: 2. Germline V gene lookup returns CDR1 MNHEY and CDR2 SVGEGT.

The chain joins TRBV7-8 to TRBJ2-3; 8 bases match TRBD1. CDR3 length: 16 residues. V dropped 7 bases and J dropped 5; count of bases not matched to a gene: 14. Germline V gene sequence: CDR1 SGHVS, CDR2 FQNEAQ. CDR3 nucleotide sequence: TGTGCCAGCACCGCCGGCAGGGGGCGGTTCAAAGATACGCAGTATTTT. This codes for CASTAGRGRFKDTQYF.

Many counts were recorded for this clonotype. The chain is built from TRBV5-1 and TRBJ2-2; tentative D call: TRBD1 (6 bases). The CDR3 length is 13 residues. V was trimmed by 4 bases and J by 7 bases, leaving 11 bases between them. The V gene's germline CDR1 is SGHRS and CDR2 YFSETQ. The CDR3 DNA reads as TGCGCCAGCAGCGGACAGAGCCTCGGGGAGCTGTTTTTT. Translating gives CASSGQSLGELFF.

This clonotype was recorded a few times. This CDR3 is CSARDLEGDHYNEQFF. The CDR3 DNA sequence: TGCAGTGCTAGAGATCTGGAAGGGGACCACTACAATGAGCAGTTCTTC. The gene calls are TRBV20-1 and TRBJ2-1; D is tentatively TRBD1 or TRBD2 (5 bases each). Germline CDR1 and CDR2: DFQATT and SNEGSKA (reference sequence). The ends were cut back, 0 bases at V and 3 bases at J, with 15 bases in the middle. The CDR3 has 16 residues.